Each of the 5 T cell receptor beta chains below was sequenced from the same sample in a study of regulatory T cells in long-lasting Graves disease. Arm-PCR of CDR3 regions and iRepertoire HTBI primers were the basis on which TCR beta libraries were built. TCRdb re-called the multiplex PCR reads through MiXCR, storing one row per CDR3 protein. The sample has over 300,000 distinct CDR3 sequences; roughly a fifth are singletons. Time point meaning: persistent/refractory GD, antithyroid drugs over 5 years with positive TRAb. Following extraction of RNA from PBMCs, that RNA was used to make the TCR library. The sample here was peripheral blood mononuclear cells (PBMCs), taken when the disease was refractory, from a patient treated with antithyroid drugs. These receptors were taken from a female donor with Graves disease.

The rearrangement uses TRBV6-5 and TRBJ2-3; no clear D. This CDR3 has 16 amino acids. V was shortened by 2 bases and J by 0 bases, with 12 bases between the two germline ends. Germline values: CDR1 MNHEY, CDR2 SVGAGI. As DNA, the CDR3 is TGTGCCAGCAGTTACGGCGGAGCCATGAGCACAGATACGCAGTATTTT. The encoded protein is CASSYGGAMSTDTQYF.

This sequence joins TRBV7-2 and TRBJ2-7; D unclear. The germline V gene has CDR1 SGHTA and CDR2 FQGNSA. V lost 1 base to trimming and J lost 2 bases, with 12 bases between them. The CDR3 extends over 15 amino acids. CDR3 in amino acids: CASSLGLLDTYEQYF. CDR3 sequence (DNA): TGTGCCAGCAGCTTAGGGCTATTAGACACCTACGAGCAGTACTTC.

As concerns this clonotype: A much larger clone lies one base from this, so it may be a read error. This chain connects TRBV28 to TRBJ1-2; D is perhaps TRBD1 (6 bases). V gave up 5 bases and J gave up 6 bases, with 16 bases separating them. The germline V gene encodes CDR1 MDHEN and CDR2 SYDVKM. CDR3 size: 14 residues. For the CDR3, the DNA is TGTGCCAGCAGTAGGTCAGGGGTAGGCCATGGCTACACCTTC. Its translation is CASSRSGVGHGYTF.

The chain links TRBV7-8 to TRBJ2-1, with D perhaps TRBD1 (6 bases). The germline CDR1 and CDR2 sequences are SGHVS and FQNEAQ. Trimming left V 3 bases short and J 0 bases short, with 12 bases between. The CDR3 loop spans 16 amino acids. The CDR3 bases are TGTGCCAGCAGCTTCCACAGGGTTAGCTCCTACAATGAGCAGTTCTTC. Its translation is CASSFHRVSSYNEQFF.

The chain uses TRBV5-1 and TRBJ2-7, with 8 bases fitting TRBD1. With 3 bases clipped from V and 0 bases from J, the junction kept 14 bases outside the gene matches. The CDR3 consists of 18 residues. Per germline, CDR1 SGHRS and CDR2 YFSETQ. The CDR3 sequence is CASSSFLTGEGASYEQYF. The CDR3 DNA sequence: TGCGCCAGCAGCTCCTTCCTGACAGGGGAAGGGGCCTCCTACGAGCAGTACTTC.